These 20 T cell receptor beta chains share one sample of origin, sequenced in a study of CD8 T cells in ankylosing spondylitis. Overall study results and limits: Blood from ankylosing spondylitis patients appeared to carry a characteristic roughly 8-variant TCR beta motif.

These receptors have no identified antigens. Using its own MiXCR run on the 5' RACE reads, TCRdb lists one record per CDR3 protein. The table lists around 490,000 distinct CDR3 sequences, 5.3% of them singletons. The sequencing sample was made of blood, either unsorted or a sorted T cell fraction (not recorded which). The origin of the receptors is a male donor with ankylosing spondylitis.

This clonotype has at least ten counts. The chain recombines TRBV24-1 with TRBJ2-3; D not resolved. The V and J ends lost 5 bases and 0 bases respectively, with 8 bases between them. Germline values: CDR1 KGHDR, CDR2 SFDVKD. The CDR3 has 14 residues. The CDR3 nucleotides are TGTGCCACCAGTGGAAGACAAAGCACAGATACGCAGTATTTT. Encoded protein: CATSGRQSTDTQYF.

This clonotype was detected ten times or more. The gene calls are TRBV20-1 and TRBJ1-6; D gene uncertain. Germline loops: CDR1 DFQATT, CDR2 SNEGSKA (reference sequence). V was clipped by 1 base and J by 8 bases, with 15 bases between them. CDR3 length: 15 residues. CDR3 region: CSARGEGGFYSPLHF. The CDR3 region has the DNA TGCAGTGCTAGAGGCGAGGGAGGATTCTATTCACCCCTCCACTTT.

The DNA for the CDR3 is TGTGCCAGCAGCGCCACCGGGACCCCCTCCAATGAGCAGTTCTTC. Translated: CASSATGTPSNEQFF. The rearrangement uses TRBV7-9 and TRBJ2-1; possibly TRBD1 or TRBD2 for D (5 bases each). The V gene's germline CDR1 is SEHNR and CDR2 FQNEAQ (reference sequence). The CDR3 loop spans 15 amino acids. V was pared by 5 bases and J by 6 bases, with 17 bases between.

This clonotype was seen at least ten times. The chain uses TRBV4-2 and TRBJ1-3; no clear D. There are 15 residues in the CDR3. V lost 1 base to trimming and J lost 2 bases, with 9 bases between them. Germline V gene data show CDR1 as LGHNA and CDR2 as YNFKEQ. CDR3 in DNA: TGTGCCAGCAGCCAAGCTCTTCCCCCTGGAAACACCATATATTTT. This gives the protein CASSQALPPGNTIYF.

This clonotype showed up many times. Mismatch with germline at one junction end may stem from a read error. The chain has TRBV2 and TRBJ1-1, with a possible D match to TRBD1 (5 bases). The CDR3 runs to 12 residues. Germline assignment: CDR1 SNHLY and CDR2 FYNNEI. The CDR3 protein is CAGREVAGVALF. The CDR3 DNA is TGTGCCGGACGAGAGGTGGCGGGGGTCGCTCTCTTT.

This clonotype has ten or more counts. The genes are TRBV12-3 or TRBV12-4 and TRBJ1-4, with a tentative D call TRBD1 (5 bases). V lost 3 bases, J lost 3 bases, and 11 bases lay in between. The CDR3 contains 15 residues. The CDR3 coding sequence is TGTGCCAGCAGTTTCGTGGGACGGGCTAATGAAAAACTGTTTTTT. Residues: CASSFVGRANEKLFF.

This clonotype came up many times. This chain uses TRBV27 with TRBJ1-5; D gene uncertain. The V end was cut by 2 bases, the J end by 4 bases, with 15 bases between. Per the germline V gene, CDR1 is MNHEY and CDR2 is SMNVEV (reference sequence). The CDR3 has 16 amino acids. The CDR3, as DNA: TGTGCCAGCAGTTTAGTGTGGACGGCGATTAATCAGCCCCAGCATTTT. Its translation: CASSLVWTAINQPQHF.

This clonotype has a count of ten or more. CDR3 coding DNA: TGCGCCAGCAGTAAGGAGGGCTCTGATCAGCCCCAGCATTTT. Translating gives CASSKEGSDQPQHF. The chain is built from TRBV10-2 and TRBJ1-5, with unresolved D. Germline V gives CDR1 WSHSY, CDR2 SAAADI. The CDR3 has 14 residues. The germline V and J ends were trimmed by 5 bases and 5 bases, with 13 bases remaining between them.

This clonotype was detected a few times. The chain uses TRBV5-1 and TRBJ1-6; 7 positions match TRBD1. The CDR3 extends over 15 amino acids. Germline V CDR1 and CDR2: SGHRS, YFSETQ. V was clipped by 4 bases and J by 1 base; unmatched bases: 2. In nucleotides, the CDR3 is TGCGCCAGCAGCGCACAGGGGTCCTATAATTCACCCCTCCACTTT. Its translation is CASSAQGSYNSPLHF.

The sample holds many counts of this clonotype. The V gene is TRBV10-1, the J gene TRBJ2-3; D is perhaps TRBD2 (6 bases). The V end lost 2 bases, the J end lost 6 bases, and 18 bases lay between the germline ends. The CDR3 has 16 residues. Germline values: CDR1 WNHNN, CDR2 SYGVQD (reference sequence). CDR3 DNA sequence: TGCGCCAGCAGTGAGCCCGGGGAGGCCTCAAGGGATACGCAGTATTTT. Translation: CASSEPGEASRDTQYF.

There are many counts of this clonotype. This rearrangement joins TRBV20-1 to TRBJ1-5; the D is unclear. V lost 1 base and J lost 3, with 7 bases in between. The CDR3 totals 13 residues. Germline values: CDR1 DFQATT, CDR2 SNEGSKA (reference sequence). Written as DNA, the CDR3 is TGCAGTGCTAGAGGTCAGAACAATCAGCCCCAGCATTTT. Protein sequence: CSARGQNNQPQHF.

This clonotype was observed many times. The genes are TRBV18 and TRBJ1-5; D gene ambiguous. The CDR3 is made up of 14 amino acids. The germline V and J ends were trimmed by 2 bases and 4 bases, with 9 bases remaining between them. The germline gives CDR1 KGHSH, CDR2 LQKENI. The CDR3 DNA is TGTGCCAGCTCACCAATGTCGGGGAATCAGCCCCAGCATTTT. This translates into CASSPMSGNQPQHF. The full variable domain, in which reference TRBV18 and TRBJ1-5 provide the parts outside the CDR3, is NAGVMQNPRHLVRRRGQEARLRCSPMKGHSHVYWYRQLPEEGLKFMVYLQKENIIDESGMPKERFSAEFPKEGPSILRIQQVVRGDSAAYFCASSPMSGNQPQHFGDGTRLSIL.

The chain combines TRBV11-1 with TRBJ2-1, with 11 bases identical to TRBD2. V trimming: 5 bases; J trimming: 3 bases; junction bases outside the gene matches: 6. This CDR3 is built from 16 residues. The germline CDR1 and CDR2 sequences are SGHAT and FQDESV (reference sequence). The CDR3 loop reads CASSPGTSGYYNEQFF. The CDR3 DNA reads TGTGCCAGCAGCCCCGGGACTAGCGGATACTACAATGAGCAGTTCTTC.

This clonotype came up many times. This rearrangement joins TRBV6-2 or TRBV6-3 to TRBJ1-1; D is uncertain. This CDR3 contains 11 residues. Trimming cost V 0 bases and J 10 bases, with 6 bases left between them. The germline gives CDR1 MNHEY, CDR2 SVGEGT. DNA of the CDR3: TGTGCCAGCAGTTACTCCCTTGGAGCTTTCTTT. Residues: CASSYSLGAFF.

This clonotype appeared many times. The rearrangement joins TRBV20-1 to TRBJ2-1; D is perhaps TRBD1 or TRBD2 (5 bases each). The V and J ends lost 6 bases and 0 bases respectively, with 15 bases between them. From germline, CDR1 is DFQATT and CDR2 SNEGSKA (reference sequence). This CDR3 has 15 residues. The CDR3 loop is CSAVRDPSSYNEQFF. The CDR3 nucleotides read TGCAGTGCCGTTCGGGACCCGAGCTCCTACAATGAGCAGTTCTTC.

At least ten counts were recorded for this clonotype. CDR3 in amino acids: CASSISGEEAFF. The DNA for the CDR3 is TGTGCCAGCAGTATTTCAGGAGAAGAAGCTTTCTTT. The genes are TRBV12-3 or TRBV12-4 and TRBJ1-1; D gene ambiguous. V lost 5 bases and J lost 8, with 12 bases in between. CDR3 length: 12 residues.

The rearrangement joins TRBV28 to TRBJ2-7, with TRBD2 matching over 12 bases. This CDR3 has 13 amino acids. The junction had 1 base not matched to a gene; V was cut back by 8 bases and J by 2 bases. Germline V lookup: CDR1 MDHEN, CDR2 SYDVKM. The CDR3 loop is CASRTSGTYEQYF. Written as DNA, the CDR3 is TGTGCCAGCCGGACTAGCGGGACCTACGAGCAGTACTTC.

This clonotype was seen repeatedly, ten times or more. This chain uses TRBV7-2 with TRBJ2-1; no firm D call. The CDR3 totals 15 residues. Germline V gene sequence: CDR1 SGHTA, CDR2 FQGNSA. V dropped 5 bases and J dropped 4 bases, with 15 bases sitting between them. The CDR3 sequence: CASSRRFRVYNEQFF. For the CDR3, the DNA is TGTGCCAGCAGCCGAAGATTCCGGGTTTACAATGAGCAGTTCTTC. The complete variable domain, with remaining parts taken from reference TRBV7-2 and TRBJ2-1, reads GAGVSQSPSNKVTEKGKDVELRCDPISGHTALYWYRQSLGQGLEFLIYFQGNSAPDKSGLPSDRFSAERTGGSVSTLTIQRTQQEDSAVYLCASSRRFRVYNEQFFGPGTRLTVL.

The rearrangement uses TRBV7-9 and TRBJ2-7; 11 nucleotides align to TRBD2. This CDR3 comprises 14 residues. Germline CDR1 and CDR2: SEHNR and FQNEAQ (reference sequence). V was clipped by 10 bases and J by 0 bases; unmatched bases: 5. The CDR3 DNA reads as TGTGCCACTATGGGACTAGCGGACTCCTACGAGCAGTACTTC. Its protein product is CATMGLADSYEQYF.

This chain uses TRBV6-2 or TRBV6-3 with TRBJ2-7; D assignment may be TRBD1 or TRBD2 (6 bases each). This CDR3 is 16 amino acids long. Germline CDR1 reads MNHEY; CDR2 reads SVGEGT. V lost 2 bases, J lost 2 bases, and 16 bases lay in between. The DNA for the CDR3 is TGTGCCAGCAGTTACGACCTAGGAGGGGGTACCTACGAGCAGTACTTC. Encoded protein: CASSYDLGGGTYEQYF.